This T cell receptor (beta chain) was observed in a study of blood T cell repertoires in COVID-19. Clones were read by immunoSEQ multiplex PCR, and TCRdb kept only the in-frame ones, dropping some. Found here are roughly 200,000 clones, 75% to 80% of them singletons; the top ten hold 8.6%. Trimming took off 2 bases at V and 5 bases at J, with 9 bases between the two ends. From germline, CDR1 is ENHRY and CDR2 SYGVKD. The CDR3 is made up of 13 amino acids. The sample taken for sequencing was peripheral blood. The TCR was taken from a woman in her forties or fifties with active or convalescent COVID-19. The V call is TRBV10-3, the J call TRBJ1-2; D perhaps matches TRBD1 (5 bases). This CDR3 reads CAISEGARYGYTF. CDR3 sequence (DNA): TGTGCCATCAGTGAGGGGGCGCGGTATGGCTACACCTTC.